This TCR beta chain was sequenced during a study of blood T cells in healthy people across ages. In the study overall: There was about one barcoded beta molecule captured by template switching per two T cells.

With 8 bases removed from V and 1 base from J, the gap between germline ends came to 8 bases. Germline loops: CDR1 ENHRY, CDR2 SYGVKD. CDR3 length: 12 residues. It was with a sample-barcoded 5' primer and a J-beta primer mix that a second PCR of about 7 to 12 cycles was run. One entry per CDR3 protein, called by TCRdb with MiXCR from the 5' RACE reads. The sample records 550,000 to 650,000 distinct CDR3 sequences, about 30% being singletons. Study results and caveats: When set beside aged donors, long-lived donors presented more naive CD4+ cells and higher diversity. Older age coincided with a roughly linear decline in TCR beta diversity per million T cells.

There are many counts of this clonotype. Its target is unknown. The chain uses TRBV10-3 and TRBJ1-1, with D perhaps TRBD1 (5 bases). Sequencing was performed on blood. This clonotype was obtained from a woman older than 75 in good health. The CDR3 DNA is TGTGCCATCTCGGGACCGAACACTGAAGCTTTCTTT. Its translation is CAISGPNTEAFF.